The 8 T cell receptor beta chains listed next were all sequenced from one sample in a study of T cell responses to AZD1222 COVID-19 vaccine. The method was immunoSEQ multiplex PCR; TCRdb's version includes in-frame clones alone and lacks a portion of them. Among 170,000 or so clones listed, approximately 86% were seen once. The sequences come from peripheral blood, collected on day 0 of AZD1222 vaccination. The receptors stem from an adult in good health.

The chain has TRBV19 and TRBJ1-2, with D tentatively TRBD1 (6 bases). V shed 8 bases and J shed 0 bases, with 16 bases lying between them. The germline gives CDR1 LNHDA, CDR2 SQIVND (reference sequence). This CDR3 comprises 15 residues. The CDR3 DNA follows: TGTGCCAGTGGGGGGAGCAGGGGAGCTAACTATGGCTACACCTTC. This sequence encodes CASGGSRGANYGYTF.

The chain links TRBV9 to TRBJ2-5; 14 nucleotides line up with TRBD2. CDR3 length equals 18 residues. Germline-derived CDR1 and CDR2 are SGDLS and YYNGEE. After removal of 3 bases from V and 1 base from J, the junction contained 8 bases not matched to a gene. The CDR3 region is CASSAGLAGVGGQETQYF. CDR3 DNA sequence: TGTGCCAGCAGCGCGGGACTAGCGGGAGTTGGGGGCCAAGAGACCCAGTACTTC.

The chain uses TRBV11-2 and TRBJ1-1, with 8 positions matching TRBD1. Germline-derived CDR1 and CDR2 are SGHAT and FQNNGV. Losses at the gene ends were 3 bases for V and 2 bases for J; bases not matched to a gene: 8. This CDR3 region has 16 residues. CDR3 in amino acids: CASSFLLGQGNTEAFF. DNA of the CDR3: TGTGCCAGCAGCTTTCTTCTCGGACAGGGAAACACTGAAGCTTTCTTT.

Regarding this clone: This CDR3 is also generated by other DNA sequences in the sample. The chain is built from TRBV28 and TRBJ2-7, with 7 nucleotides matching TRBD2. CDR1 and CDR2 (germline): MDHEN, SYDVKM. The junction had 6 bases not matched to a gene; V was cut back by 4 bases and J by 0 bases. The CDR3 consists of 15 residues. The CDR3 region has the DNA TGTGCCAGCAGTTCGCCCGGGAGGAGCTCCTACGAGCAGTACTTC. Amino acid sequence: CASSSPGRSSYEQYF.

The CDR3 spells CASSVTSGRNEQYF. CDR3 bases: TGTGCCAGCAGCGTGACTAGCGGGAGGAACGAGCAGTACTTC. The chain recombines TRBV11-2 with TRBJ2-7; TRBD2 matches 13 bases. The V gene's germline CDR1 is SGHAT and CDR2 FQNNGV. With V trimmed by 5 bases and J by 5 bases, 3 bases remained unmatched. The CDR3 is 14 amino acids.

The CDR3 region is CASSTGRARIFNTEAFF. In DNA, the CDR3 is TGTGCCAGTAGTACAGGACGTGCCAGGATTTTCAACACTGAAGCTTTCTTT. The chain links TRBV19 to TRBJ1-1; D unresolved. V was shortened by 4 bases and J by 2 bases, with 20 bases between the two germline ends. CDR3 length equals 17 residues. The germline V gene has CDR1 LNHDA and CDR2 SQIVND (reference sequence).

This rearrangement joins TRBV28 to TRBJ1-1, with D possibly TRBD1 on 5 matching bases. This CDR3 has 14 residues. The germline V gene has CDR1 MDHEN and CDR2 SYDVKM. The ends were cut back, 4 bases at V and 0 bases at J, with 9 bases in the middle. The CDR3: CASSSGGVNTEAFF. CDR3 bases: TGTGCCAGCAGTTCAGGAGGGGTGAACACTGAAGCTTTCTTT.

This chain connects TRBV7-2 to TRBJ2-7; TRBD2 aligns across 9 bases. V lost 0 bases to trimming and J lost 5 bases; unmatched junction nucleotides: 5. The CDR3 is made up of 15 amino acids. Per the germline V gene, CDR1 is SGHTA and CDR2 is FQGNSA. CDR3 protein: CASSLASGSFNEQYF. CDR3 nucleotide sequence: TGTGCCAGCAGCTTAGCTAGCGGGAGTTTCAACGAGCAGTACTTC.